The sequence of this TCR beta chain was determined in a study of blood T cell repertoires in COVID-19 (dated by TCRdb to about 2020). Broadly, across the study: Samples from collaborators originated in the United States, Italy and Spain and spanned both the acute and convalescent phases of COVID-19. The prospective study material was composed of cDNA or gDNA derived from T cells, B-cell-depleted T cells, or PBMCs. Subjects who had been exposed to COVID-19, were actively infected with it, or had recovered from it provided the deeply sampled blood TCRbeta repertoires that made up the dataset. Where HLA class I and class II types were available, the types were taken from metadata supplied by the sample provider, not from assay-based typing. The repertoires were released in a freely available public database intended as a resource for research on the immune response to SARS-CoV-2. The samples were drawn from the first 160 participants of the ongoing ImmuneRACE study and from over a thousand subjects provided by 6 global collaborators. Sample metadata almost always included a de-identified subject ID, COVID-19 status, age in years and sex. General findings and caveats noted by the study authors: The amount of clinical and demographic metadata varied by source and participant and was provided uncurated.

Participants in the prospective study were enrolled through a virtual design, were aged about 18 to 100 years, and lived in 24 United States geographic areas. In the prospective study, participants were assigned to cohorts based on the clinical history participants reported in a screening survey and a study questionnaire. In the prospective study, mobile phlebotomists collected whole blood, serum and a nasopharyngeal or oropharyngeal swab from each participant. Prospective study participants could optionally give additional blood draws and questionnaires over an approximately two-month period. Before DNA extraction, blood samples from the prospective study were shipped at room temperature or frozen. The immunoSEQ Assay, a bias-controlled multiplex PCR, was used to amplify TCRbeta CDR3 regions from genomic DNA. Per the authors' processing: Within the assay, amplification of reference gene primers was used to estimate how many nucleated cells each sample contained. Sequence reads were collapsed and filtered to measure the absolute abundance of every unique TCRbeta CDR3 rearrangement. For each sample, productive Simpson clonality was calculated as the square root of Simpson's diversity index across productive rearrangements. The clones in this table, taken by TCRdb from immuneACCESS, are in-frame only. Not every clone is retained; where verified, under half of the shortfall comes from an unresolved V gene, and the cause of the rest is unknown. V and J calls and clone size are given by that table; D and trimming were obtained from the DNA. The sample table contains some 270,000 clones; only one count was recorded for about 87% of them. Of the sample, roughly 4.3% is held by the ten largest clones.

From a lookup of the germline V gene, CDR1 and CDR2 are MDHEN and SYDVKM. V lost 2 bases and J lost 4 bases, and the count of bases not matched to a germline gene is 6. From the cysteine up to the phenylalanine, the CDR3 has a length of 15 residues. Only CDR3 DNA is held: 45 bases, read in frame from base 1. Remarks on this clone: Its antigen has not been determined. The record has no base qualities; no much larger clone is one base away.

The chain uses TRBV28 and TRBJ2-3, and 7 bases in between align with TRBD1. Sequenced material: PBMCs or T cells enriched from blood (not recorded which). This receptor was obtained from a woman aged 25 to 39 with acute COVID-19. The DNA sequence reads TGTGCCAGCAGTTTAGGTCAGGGGGTCGCAGATACGCAGTATTTT. Translated, it gives CASSLGQGVADTQYF.